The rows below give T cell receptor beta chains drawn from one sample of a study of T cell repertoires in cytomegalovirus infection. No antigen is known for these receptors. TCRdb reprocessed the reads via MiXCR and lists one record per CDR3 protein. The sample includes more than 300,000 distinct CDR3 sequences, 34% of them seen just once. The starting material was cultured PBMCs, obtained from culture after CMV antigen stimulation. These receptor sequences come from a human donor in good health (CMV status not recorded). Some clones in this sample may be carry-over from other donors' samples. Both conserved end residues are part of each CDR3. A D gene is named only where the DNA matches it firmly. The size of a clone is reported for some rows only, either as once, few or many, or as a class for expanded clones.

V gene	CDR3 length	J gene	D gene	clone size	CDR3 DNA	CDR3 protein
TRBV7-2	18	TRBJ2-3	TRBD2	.	TGTGCCAGCAGCATCTCTTTTGCGGGGGGCGGGGGCACAGATACGCAGTATTTT	CASSISFAGGGGTDTQYF
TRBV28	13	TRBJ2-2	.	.	TGTGCCAGCAGTCCTGTTCAGGTCGGGGAGCTGTTTTTT	CASSPVQVGELFF
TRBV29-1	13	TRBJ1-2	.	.	TGCAGCGTTACCTTGGACAGAGCATATGGCTACACCTTC	CSVTLDRAYGYTF
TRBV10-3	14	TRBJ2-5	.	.	TGTGCCACGGGGGGCGGTACCCCCCAAGAGACCCAGTACTTC	CATGGGTPQETQYF
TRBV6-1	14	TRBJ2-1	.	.	TGTGCCAGCAGCGTCAGCGGATCCTACAATGAGCAGTTCTTC	CASSVSGSYNEQFF
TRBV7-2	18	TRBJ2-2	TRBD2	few	TGTGCCAGCAGCCTCCGGGCTAGCGGGAGACTAGGCGCCGGGGAGCTGTTTTTT	CASSLRASGRLGAGELFF
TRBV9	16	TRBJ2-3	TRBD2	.	TGTGCCAGCAGCGTAGAAGCGGGACTAGTAGCAGATACGCAGTATTTT	CASSVEAGLVADTQYF
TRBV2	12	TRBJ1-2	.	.	TGTGCCAGCTCGGCAGAAAGTTATGGCTACACCTTC	CASSAESYGYTF
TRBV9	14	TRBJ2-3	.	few	TGTGCCAGCAGCGGGAGGGAAAGCACAGATACGCAGTATTTT	CASSGRESTDTQYF
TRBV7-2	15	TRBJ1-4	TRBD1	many	TGTGCCAGCAGGCCTCCGGGACAGATTAATGAAAAACTGTTTTTT	CASRPPGQINEKLFF
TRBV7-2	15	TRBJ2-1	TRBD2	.	TGTGCCAGCAGCTCCCGGACTAGCGGGAGGGGTGGGCAGTTCTTC	CASSSRTSGRGGQFF
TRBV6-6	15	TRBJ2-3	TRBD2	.	TGTGCCAGCAGAGCTAGCGGGAGCTGGGCAGATACGCAGTATTTT	CASRASGSWADTQYF
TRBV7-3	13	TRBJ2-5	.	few	TGTGCCAGCAGCTTGCCCCACCAAGAGACCCAGTACTTC	CASSLPHQETQYF
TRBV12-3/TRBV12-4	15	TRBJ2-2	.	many	TGTGCCAGCACTCGGCGGGCCGTTAACACCGGGGAGCTGTTTTTT	CASTRRAVNTGELFF
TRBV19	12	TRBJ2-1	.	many	TGTGCCAGTGCGGGGACCTACAATGAGCAGTTCTTC	CASAGTYNEQFF
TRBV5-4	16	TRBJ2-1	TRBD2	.	TGTGCCAGCAGCTTCTTGGGGACTAGCGCCACCAATGAGCAGTTCTTC	CASSFLGTSATNEQFF
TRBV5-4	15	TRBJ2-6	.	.	TGTGCCAGCAGCTTTGTGGACTCTGGGGCCAACGTCCTGACTTTC	CASSFVDSGANVLTF
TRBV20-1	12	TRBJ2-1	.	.	TGCAGTGCTAAGCGGTCCTACAATGAGCAGTTCTTC	CSAKRSYNEQFF
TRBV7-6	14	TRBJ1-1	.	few	TGTGCCAGCAGCTTACCGACAGAGAACACTGAAGCTTTCTTT	CASSLPTENTEAFF
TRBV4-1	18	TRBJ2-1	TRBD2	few	TGCGCCAGCAGCCAAGCCGGGGGGGGACTAGCGGGATACAATGAGCAGTTCTTC	CASSQAGGGLAGYNEQFF
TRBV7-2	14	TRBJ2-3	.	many	TGTGCCAGCAGCTCCGGAGGTTCGGCAGATACGCAGTATTTT	CASSSGGSADTQYF
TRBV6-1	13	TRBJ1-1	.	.	TGTGCCAGCAGTGAAGGGGGCCAACTGACGGCTTTCTTT	CASSEGGQLTAFF
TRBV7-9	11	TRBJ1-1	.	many	TGTGCCAGCAGCCTAAACACTGAAGCTTTCTTT	CASSLNTEAFF
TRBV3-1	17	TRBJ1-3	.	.	TGTGCCAGCAGCCCCCATTGCTCGGGACACTCTGGAAACACCATATATTTT	CASSPHCSGHSGNTIYF
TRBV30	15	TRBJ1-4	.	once	TGTGCCTGGAGTCCTCTCAGCGGAGGAGATGAAAAACTGTTTTTT	CAWSPLSGGDEKLFF
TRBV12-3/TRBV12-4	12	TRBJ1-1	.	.	TGTGCCAGCAGTTTAAATAGGGTCAAAGCTTTCTTT	CASSLNRVKAFF
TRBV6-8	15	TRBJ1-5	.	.	TGTGCCAGCAGTTATGGTCCGACTAGCAATCAGCCCCAGCATTTT	CASSYGPTSNQPQHF
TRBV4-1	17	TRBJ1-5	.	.	TGCGCCAGCAGCCAATCAGAGACAGGAACTGACAATCAGCCCCAGCATTTT	CASSQSETGTDNQPQHF
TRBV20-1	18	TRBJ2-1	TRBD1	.	TGCAGTGCTAGACGCCAGAGTGAGGACAGGGCAACAGACAATGAGCAGTTCTTC	CSARRQSEDRATDNEQFF
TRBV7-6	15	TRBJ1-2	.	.	TGTGCCAGCAGCTTAGGTCAGGCGGACACCTATGGCTACACCTTC	CASSLGQADTYGYTF
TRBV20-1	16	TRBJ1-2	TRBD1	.	TGCAGTGCTAGACACTCCGGACAGGGAATTGACTATGGCTACACCTTC	CSARHSGQGIDYGYTF
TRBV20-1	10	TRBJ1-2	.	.	TGCAGTGGAGGGCCGATTGGCTACACCTTC	CSGGPIGYTF
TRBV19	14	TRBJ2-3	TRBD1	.	TGTGCCAGTAGGACCGGGACAGGGACAGATACGCAGTATTTT	CASRTGTGTDTQYF
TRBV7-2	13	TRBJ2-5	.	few	TGTGCCAGCAGCTTAGCTTGGATGGAGACCCAGTACTTC	CASSLAWMETQYF
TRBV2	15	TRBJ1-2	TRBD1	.	TGTGCCAGCAGTGAACACGGGGGACAGGGCGGCGGCTACACCTTC	CASSEHGGQGGGYTF
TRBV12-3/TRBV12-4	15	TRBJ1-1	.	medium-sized	TGTGCCAGCAGTCCCCACGGGCAGGTGAACACTGAAGCTTTCTTT	CASSPHGQVNTEAFF
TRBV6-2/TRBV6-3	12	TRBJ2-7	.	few	TGTGCCAGCAGTTACGGGGGACTCGAGCAGTACTTC	CASSYGGLEQYF
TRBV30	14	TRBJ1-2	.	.	TGTGCCTGGACTGCCGACAGGACGGGCTATGGCTACACCTTC	CAWTADRTGYGYTF
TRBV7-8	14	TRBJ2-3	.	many	TGTGCCAGCAGCTTAAGACTTCGCACAGATACGCAGTATTTT	CASSLRLRTDTQYF
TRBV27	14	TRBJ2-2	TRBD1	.	TGTGCCAGACTTGCAGGGGGCGACACCGGGGAGCTGTTTTTT	CARLAGGDTGELFF
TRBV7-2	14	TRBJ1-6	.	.	TGTGCCAGCAAGAGTTTTGTAAGCGATTCACCCCTCCACTTT	CASKSFVSDSPLHF
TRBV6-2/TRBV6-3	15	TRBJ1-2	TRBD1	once	TGTGCCAGCAACGCCGGACAGGGGGGGAACTATGGCTACACCTTC	CASNAGQGGNYGYTF
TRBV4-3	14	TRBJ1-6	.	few	TGCGCCAGCAGCCTCAGGGGCGGGGATTCACCCCTCCACTTT	CASSLRGGDSPLHF
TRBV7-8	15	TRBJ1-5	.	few	TGTGCCAGCAGCTTAGGCGCGGGGGCGGGTCAGCCCCAGCATTTT	CASSLGAGAGQPQHF
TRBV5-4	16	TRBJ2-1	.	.	TGTGCCAGCAGCTTGGAATTTAGGAAAAGTAAGAATGAGCAGTTCTTC	CASSLEFRKSKNEQFF
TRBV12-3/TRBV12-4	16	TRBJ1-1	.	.	TGTGCCAGCAGTTTTGGGGGGACGACGATGAACACTGAAGCTTTCTTT	CASSFGGTTMNTEAFF
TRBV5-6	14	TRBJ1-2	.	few	TGTGCCAGCAGCTTGGCCAAGGGGTACTATGGCTACACCTTC	CASSLAKGYYGYTF
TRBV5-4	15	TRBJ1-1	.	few	TGTGCCAGCAGCTCCAACAGGGAGTTAGGGCCTGAAGCTTTCTTT	CASSSNRELGPEAFF
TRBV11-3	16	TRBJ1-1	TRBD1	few	TGTGCCAGCAGGCCAGGGACAGCCCTGAAGGGCACTGAAGCTTTCTTT	CASRPGTALKGTEAFF
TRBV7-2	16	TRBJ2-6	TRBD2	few	TGTGCCAGCAGCTTAAGCGGGGGGCCTGGGGCCAACGTCCTGACTTTC	CASSLSGGPGANVLTF
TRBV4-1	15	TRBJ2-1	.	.	TGCGCCAGCAGCCCTTCGCTGGCAGGGACCGATGAGCAGTTCTTC	CASSPSLAGTDEQFF